These 8 T cell receptor beta chains originate from one sample sequenced in a study of identical twins. TCRdb reprocessed the 5' RACE reads via MiXCR and lists one record per CDR3 protein. The sample consists of hundreds of thousands of distinct CDR3 sequences, about 12% of them appearing once. The same data also contributed to another study, on yellow fever vaccine responses in identical twins.

Sequencing was carried out using PBMCs. Source of these receptors: a woman aged 18-29 years in good health.

The chain uses TRBV29-1 and TRBJ2-5, with 7 bases matching TRBD2. The CDR3 spans 14 residues. V shed 7 bases, J shed 1 base, and the junction held 9 bases outside the gene matches. Germline V gene lookup returns CDR1 SQVTM and CDR2 ANQGSEA. The CDR3 protein is CSAGRGRLQETQYF. The CDR3 DNA reads as TGCAGCGCTGGGAGGGGACGGCTCCAAGAGACCCAGTACTTC.

This clonotype was detected only a few times. The CDR3 region has the DNA TGTGCCAGCAGCTTGTTGCCCCCGGGACAGGGCCACACAGATACGCAGTATTTT. Its translation: CASSLLPPGQGHTDTQYF. V gene TRBV5-6 combines with J gene TRBJ2-3; 9 positions agree with TRBD1. Per germline, CDR1 SGHDT and CDR2 YYEEEE. V trimming: 1 base; J trimming: 2 bases; junction bases outside the gene matches: 11. The CDR3 contains 18 residues.

The gene calls are TRBV2 and TRBJ2-5, with D maybe TRBD1 (5 bases). The germline CDR1 and CDR2 sequences are SNHLY and FYNNEI. The V gene lost 5 bases and the J gene lost 0 bases, with 13 bases spanning the gap. The CDR3 runs to 15 residues. CDR3 region: CASSLDKTYQETQYF. The CDR3 nucleotides read TGTGCCAGCAGTTTGGACAAGACGTACCAAGAGACCCAGTACTTC.

This clonotype has more than one count but fewer than ten. The chain is built from TRBV20-1 and TRBJ2-5; no firm D call. CDR1 DFQATT and CDR2 SNEGSKA come from the germline V gene (reference sequence). V was cut by 3 bases and J by 5 bases, with 13 bases left in between. The CDR3 contains 13 residues. In DNA form, the CDR3 reads TGCAGTGCTAGGGCAGTCTCTGGGGAGACCCAGTACTTC. This gives the protein CSARAVSGETQYF.

This clonotype was counted only a few times. The chain carries TRBV11-2 and TRBJ2-7, with 7 positions matching TRBD2. The CDR3 consists of 18 residues. Germline trimming cut 4 bases from V and 0 bases from J; bases unmatched to any gene: 15. The germline V gene encodes CDR1 SGHAT and CDR2 FQNNGV. DNA for the CDR3: TGTGCCAGCAGCTCCGGAGTCCTACTGGGGGGGGGCTCCTACGAGCAGTACGTC. Its translation is CASSSGVLLGGGSYEQYV.

This clonotype was detected a few times. This CDR3 reads CSVEGYPRGYTF. CDR3 DNA: TGCAGCGTTGAAGGGTATCCGAGAGGCTACACCTTC. V is TRBV29-1 and J is TRBJ1-2; D not certain. Germline V gives CDR1 SQVTM, CDR2 ANQGSEA. The CDR3 covers 12 residues. V lost 1 base, J lost 8 bases, and 11 bases lay in between.

The chain joins TRBV20-1 to TRBJ2-1; TRBD2 matches 8 bases. J lost 4 bases, V lost 2 bases, and 10 bases had no gene match. Looked up from germline, CDR1 is DFQATT and CDR2 is SNEGSKA (reference sequence). CDR3 size: 16 residues. The CDR3 region is CSARPTPGGGYNEQFF. CDR3 nucleotides: TGCAGTGCTAGACCGACGCCGGGCGGGGGGTACAATGAGCAGTTCTTC.

The rearrangement links TRBV19 to TRBJ2-5, with a tentative D call TRBD2 (6 bases). CDR1 and CDR2 from the germline V gene are LNHDA and SQIVND (reference sequence). V dropped 10 bases and J dropped 5 bases, with 26 bases sitting between them. There are 16 residues in the CDR3. CDR3: CATEGRWAGSVETQYF. In DNA form, the CDR3 reads TGTGCCACCGAGGGTAGGTGGGCGGGGAGTGTGGAGACCCAGTACTTC. Variable domain in full (rest from reference TRBV19 and TRBJ2-5): DGGITQSPKYLFRKEGQNVTLSCEQNLNHDAMYWYRQDPGQGLRLIYYSQIVNDFQKGDIAEGYSVSREKKESFPLTVTSAQKNPTAFYLCATEGRWAGSVETQYFGPGTRLLVL.